Listed here is a single TCR beta chain. The data derive from a study of cytomegalovirus exposure and HLA in healthy donors. V lost 6 bases, J lost 2 bases, and 8 bases lay in between. The CDR3 has 13 amino acids. Germline V gives CDR1 SGHDN, CDR2 FVKESK. Healthy bone marrow donors made up the donor group. Donors likely had unrecorded immune exposures despite being nominally healthy when sampled. PCR was performed using 60 Vbeta and 13 Jbeta primers. Assay: immunoSEQ multiplex PCR; the TCRdb copy retains only in-frame clones and omits some. The data show roughly 180,000 clones, nearly 80% seen once. The rearrangement joins TRBV14 to TRBJ2-1; D remains unclear. Material for sequencing was PBMCs. This clonotype originated in a female donor in good health and CMV-seronegative. The CDR3 reads CASRGSTYNEQFF. CDR3 coding DNA: TGTGCCAGCAGGGGCTCTACCTACAATGAGCAGTTCTTC.